The present TCR beta chain was sequenced within a study of T-cell reconstitution after alpha-beta-depleted transplantation in children. In regard to this clonotype: Antigen specificity is unknown.

Preparing the TCRbeta library involved the use of unique molecular identifiers. TCRdb itself ran the PCR reads through MiXCR, one entry per CDR3 protein. Of 500,000 to 650,000 distinct CDR3 sequences listed, 9.5% to 12% were seen once; the top ten hold approximately 15%. Study observations and caveats: When one year had passed after transplant, most T-cell counts and diversity came from newly produced T cells. Reportedly, roughly two months post-transplant, alpha-beta T cells arose from several hundred expanded graft clones. Some patients owed their high day-60 TCRbeta diversity to surviving recipient T cells and thymic progenitors.

Between the trimmed V and J ends, which lost 5 bases and 6 bases, there was a span of 11 bases. The CDR3 spans 13 residues. The germline V gene has CDR1 SGHTA and CDR2 FQGNSA. V usage is TRBV7-2 and J usage is TRBJ1-5; D is unclear. This sample comprised PBMCs, mostly from graft donor cells, obtained 180 days after TCRalphabeta/CD19-depleted stem cell transplant. This sequence was found in a female patient aged 2-15 years who had a stem cell transplant for aplastic anemia, so the T cells may come from the graft donor. CDR3 bases: TGTGCCAGCAGCGTAACCGGGGTTCAGCCCCAGCATTTT. This gives the protein CASSVTGVQPQHF.